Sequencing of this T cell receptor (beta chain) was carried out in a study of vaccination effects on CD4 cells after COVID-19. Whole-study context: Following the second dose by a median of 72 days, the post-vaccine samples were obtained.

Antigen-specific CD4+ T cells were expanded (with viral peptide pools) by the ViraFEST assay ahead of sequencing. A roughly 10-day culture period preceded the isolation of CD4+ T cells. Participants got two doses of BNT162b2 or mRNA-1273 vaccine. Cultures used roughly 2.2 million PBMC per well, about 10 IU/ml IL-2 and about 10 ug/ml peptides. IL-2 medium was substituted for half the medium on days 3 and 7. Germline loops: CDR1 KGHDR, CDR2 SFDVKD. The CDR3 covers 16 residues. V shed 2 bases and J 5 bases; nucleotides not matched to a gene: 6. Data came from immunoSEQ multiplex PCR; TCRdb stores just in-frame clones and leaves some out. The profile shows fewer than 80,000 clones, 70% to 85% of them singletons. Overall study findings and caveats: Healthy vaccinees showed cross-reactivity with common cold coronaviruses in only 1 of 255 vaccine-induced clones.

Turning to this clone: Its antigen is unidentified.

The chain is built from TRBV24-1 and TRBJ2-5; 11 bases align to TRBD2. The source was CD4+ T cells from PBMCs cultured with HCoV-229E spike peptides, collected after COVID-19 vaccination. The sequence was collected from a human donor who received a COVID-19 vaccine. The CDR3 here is CATSDSLAGGGETQYF. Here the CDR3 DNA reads TGTGCCACCAGTGATTCTCTAGCGGGGGGAGGTGAGACCCAGTACTTC.